The 15 T cell receptor beta chains in this list originate from one sample, sequenced in a study of tumor-infiltrating lymphocytes in primary liver carcinoma. For each extraction, RNA and DNA were obtained together from about 21-30 mg of unsorted bulk tissue. The input was approximately 500 ng total RNA; TCR beta cDNA was made from it with a constant-region primer. ARM-PCR, slightly modified, supplied the TCR beta libraries through three nested multiplex PCR rounds. TRBV1-TRBV30 forward primers paired with a C-beta reverse primer were used in the first two PCR rounds, which ran approximately 10 cycles each. TCRdb independently ran MiXCR on the multiplex PCR reads; one entry per CDR3 protein. The sample records about 120,000 distinct CDR3 sequences, 65% to 75% being singletons. The source material was tumor-adjacent normal liver tissue. These receptors were collected from a woman aged 55 to 70 with primary liver carcinoma and hepatitis B virus infection.

This sequence joins TRBV12-3 or TRBV12-4 and TRBJ2-3, with 10 nucleotides matching TRBD2. Losses at the gene ends were 0 bases for V and 12 bases for J; bases not matched to a gene: 15. The CDR3 is 17 residues long. The DNA of the CDR3 is TGTGCCAGCAGTTTAGCGCTGCTAGCGGGAGCGCCAGATATTCAGTATTTT. Amino acids: CASSLALLAGAPDIQYF.

This clonotype turned up a few times. Given a much more abundant clone one base away, this may be a read error. The V call is TRBV6-1, the J call TRBJ2-5; TRBD1 matches 7 bases. The germline V gene has CDR1 MNHNS and CDR2 SASEGT. The CDR3 totals 14 residues. V shed 8 bases and J 3 bases; nucleotides not matched to a gene: 9. For the CDR3, the DNA is TGTGCCAGCCTTTTCTTTGACAGGGAAGAGACCCAGTACTTC. The encoded protein is CASLFFDREETQYF.

Comments on this clonotype: One end of the junction fails to match germline, which may point to a read error. The chain has TRBV14 and TRBJ1-1, with D uncertain. The CDR3 runs 13 residues. The germline gives CDR1 SGHDN, CDR2 FVKESK. The CDR3 spells CASSPRVNSEAFF. The CDR3 DNA is TGTGCTAGCAGCCCTAGGGTGAACAGTGAAGCTTTCTTT. Full variable domain (rest looked up from reference TRBV14 and TRBJ1-1): EAGVTQFPSHSVIEKGQTVTLRCDPISGHDNLYWYRRVMGKEIKFLLHFVKESKQDESGMPNNRFLAERTGGTYSTLKVQPAELEDSGVYFCASSPRVNSEAFFGQGTRLTVV.

This clonotype has at least ten counts. The chain employs TRBV7-8 and TRBJ1-6; TRBD1 is a possible D gene (5 bases). The CDR3 is made up of 16 amino acids. V was cut by 5 bases and J by 9 bases, with 20 bases left in between. Germline-derived CDR1 and CDR2 are SGHVS and FQNEAQ. The chain's CDR3 is CASSQRPGTGGSPLHF. DNA of the CDR3: TGTGCCAGCAGCCAACGACCCGGGACCGGGGGTTCACCCCTCCACTTT.

With respect to this clonotype: This could be a read error, since a much larger clone is one nucleotide away. This rearrangement joins TRBV10-2 to TRBJ2-2; possibly TRBD2 for D (7 bases). Per germline, CDR1 WSHSY and CDR2 SAAADI. The V and J ends lost 10 bases and 0 bases respectively, with 15 bases between them. The CDR3 contains 15 residues. The CDR3 loop is CANRVAGSNTGELFF. CDR3 nucleotide sequence: TGCGCCAACAGGGTAGCGGGCTCGAACACCGGGGAGCTGTTTTTT.

The chain links TRBV29-1 to TRBJ2-5, with 7 nucleotides matching TRBD1. CDR3 length: 13 residues. Germline assignment: CDR1 SQVTM and CDR2 ANQGSEA. Trimming took 8 bases from V and 1 from J; bases not matched to a gene: 7. In DNA form, the CDR3 reads TGCAGCACTACGGGACAGTTCCAAGAGACCCAGTACTTC. It codes for CSTTGQFQETQYF.

In this sample, this clonotype turned up many times. V usage is TRBV29-1 and J usage is TRBJ1-1; D unresolved. Germline V gene data show CDR1 as SQVTM and CDR2 as ANQGSEA. V lost 3 bases and J lost 1, with 12 bases in between. The CDR3 extends over 14 amino acids. The CDR3, as DNA: TGCAGCGTTGATTCCGACACAGCGAACACTGAAGCTTTCTTT. Encoded protein: CSVDSDTANTEAFF.

This clonotype was observed at least ten times. The chain has TRBV6-5 and TRBJ2-5; D possibly corresponds to TRBD1 (6 bases). The germline CDR1 and CDR2 sequences are MNHEY and SVGAGI. The CDR3 spans 15 residues. V was pared by 6 bases and J by 0 bases, with 14 bases between. The CDR3 DNA follows: TGTGCCAGCAGCCGAAACAGGGCAAACCAAGAGACCCAGTACTTC. Amino acid sequence: CASSRNRANQETQYF.

Regarding this clonotype: One end of the junction varies from germline; a read error may be responsible. The chain is built from TRBV4-1 and TRBJ2-5; D ambiguous. The CDR3 is made up of 14 amino acids. CDR1 and CDR2 from the germline V gene are MGHRA and YSYEKL. The CDR3 spells CASSQISTEEAHYF. The CDR3, as DNA: TGCGCCAGCAGCCAAATCAGTACCGAAGAGGCCCATTACTTC.

Note on this clonotype: This likely comes from a read error, as the CDR3 has no conserved phenylalanine or tryptophan at its end. The rearrangement links TRBV6-2 or TRBV6-3 to TRBJ2-1, with TRBD1 matching over 10 bases. The V gene end was trimmed by 6 bases and the J gene end by 5 bases; junction bases not matched to a gene: 13. CDR1 is MNHEY and CDR2 is SVGEGT in the germline V gene. CDR3 length: 17 residues. CDR3: CASSYLIGDRGHNEQFI. Written as DNA, the CDR3 is TGTGCCAGCAGCTACCTTATAGGGGACAGGGGTCACAATGAGCAGTTCATC.

This clonotype has a count of ten or more. The chain combines TRBV7-9 with TRBJ2-7, with 7 bases identical to TRBD1. Trimming took 5 bases from V and 2 from J; bases not matched to a gene: 3. This CDR3 is 13 amino acids long. Looked up from germline, CDR1 is SEHNR and CDR2 is FQNEAQ (reference sequence). For the CDR3, the DNA is TGTGCCAGCAGCGACGGACAGGCCTACGAGCAGTACTTC. It is translated as CASSDGQAYEQYF. Based on the CDR3 plus reference TRBV7-9 and TRBJ2-7, the full variable domain is DTGVSQNPRHKITKRGQNVTFRCDPISEHNRLYWYRQTLGQGPEFLTYFQNEAQLEKSRLLSDRFSAERPKGSFSTLEIQRTEQGDSAMYLCASSDGQAYEQYFGPGTRLTVT.

This clonotype was counted once. The chain has TRBV12-3 or TRBV12-4 and TRBJ2-1, with 9 positions matching TRBD2. The CDR3 runs 17 residues. The trim removed 7 bases at V and 5 bases at J, leaving 15 bases unmatched. CDR3 in amino acids: CASKPRGTSWTNNEQFF. CDR3 nucleotide sequence: TGTGCCAGCAAGCCCCGGGGGACTAGCTGGACTAACAATGAGCAGTTCTTC.

In the case of this clonotype: Just one base apart from a much larger clone, this may be a read error. The genes are TRBV5-1 and TRBJ1-1, with D perhaps TRBD1 (5 bases). This CDR3 spans 13 amino acids. The germline V gene encodes CDR1 SGHRS and CDR2 YFSETQ. CDR3 loop: CASSFGGSPEASF. The DNA for the CDR3 is TGCGCCAGCAGCTTCGGGGGGTCCCCTGAAGCTTCCTTT. Complete variable domain (other parts from reference TRBV5-1 and TRBJ1-1): KAGVTQTPRYLIKTRGQQVTLSCSPISGHRSVSWYQQTPGQGLQFLFEYFSETQRNKGNFPGRFSGRQFSNSRSEMNVSTLELGDSALYLCASSFGGSPEASFGQGTRLTVV.

The chain combines TRBV29-1 with TRBJ2-1; D may be TRBD2 (6 bases). Germline loops: CDR1 SQVTM, CDR2 ANQGSEA. The CDR3 runs 15 residues. This CDR3 reads CGTPSRGVADNEQFF. The CDR3 bases are TGCGGCACCCCCTCCCGCGGGGTGGCGGACAATGAGCAGTTCTTC.

As concerns this clonotype: Germline and junction disagree at one end, which may indicate a read error. The chain links TRBV12-5 to TRBJ2-5; D could derive from TRBD1 or TRBD2 (6 bases each). The CDR3 extends over 15 amino acids. Germline V lookup: CDR1 LGHNT, CDR2 FRNRAP. DNA of the CDR3: TGTACTAGTGGTACCTCGGACAGCCCGAGGGAGGCCCAGTACTTC. It encodes CTSGTSDSPREAQYF.